The clone carrying this T cell receptor (beta chain) was seen ten or more times. Its antigen remains unknown. The V end was cut by 10 bases, the J end by 5 bases, with 16 bases between. CDR1 and CDR2 from the germline V gene are KGHDR and SFDVKD. This CDR3 is 14 amino acids long. It was patients with CD8+CD57+ cell expansion by flow cytometry who were chosen for sequencing. By the time of blood sampling, patients had still received no therapy. These data come from a study of CD8+CD57+ T cells in acquired aplastic anemia. The wider study: Yields of DNA that came from sorted CD4+ and CD8+ cells averaged roughly 3.2 ug.

CDR3 and TCR beta VDJ profiling relied on genomic DNA as the template. TCRdb re-called the reads through MiXCR, storing one row per CDR3 protein. The sample holds roughly 500,000 distinct CDR3 sequences; around 32% are singletons and the top ten take around 0.82%. Study-level results: No significant difference in CD8+ Simpson's diversity was found between patients and controls.

Sequencing was carried out using sorted CD4+, CD8+, or CD8+CD57+ T cells (not recorded which) from PBMCs. This chain links TRBV24-1 with TRBJ2-2; no reliable D call. The clonotype originates from a human donor with aplastic anemia. CDR3 nucleotides: TGTGCCACAAGCCCCTATCCCGGGACCGGGGAGCTGTTTTTT. Translating gives CATSPYPGTGELFF.